This T cell receptor (beta chain) comes out of a study of radiation and T cells in renal cell carcinoma. Study-wide background: Nephrectomy followed 15 Gy stereotactic body radiation by 4 weeks.

This sample's time point: blood 2 weeks post-SBRT. Treatment of the sample: 15 Gy SBRT to primary tumor, nephrectomy 4 weeks later. Clear cell pathology was present in this patient's renal cell carcinoma. Study findings and constraints: No pretreatment tumor biopsies were available for baseline clonotypes. From baseline, blood top tumor clonotypes peaked at 2 weeks post-radiation.

The method was immunoSEQ multiplex PCR; TCRdb's version includes in-frame clones alone and lacks a portion of them. The sample lists roughly 60,000 clones, roughly four fifths occurring once. A remark on this clone: The antigen remains undetermined.

There are 14 residues in the CDR3. V was pared by 4 bases and J by 4 bases, with 3 bases of the junction left unmatched. Germline CDR1 and CDR2: MNHEY and SMNVEV (reference sequence). V gene TRBV27 combines with J gene TRBJ1-2; 10 bases fit TRBD1. This TCR was sampled from a man between 60 and 75 years old with renal cell carcinoma. This sample comprised blood, obtained from a patient whose treatment included radiotherapy and nephrectomy. This CDR3 is CASSSRTGGYGYTF. CDR3 bases: TGTGCCAGCAGTTCCCGGACAGGGGGCTATGGCTACACCTTC.